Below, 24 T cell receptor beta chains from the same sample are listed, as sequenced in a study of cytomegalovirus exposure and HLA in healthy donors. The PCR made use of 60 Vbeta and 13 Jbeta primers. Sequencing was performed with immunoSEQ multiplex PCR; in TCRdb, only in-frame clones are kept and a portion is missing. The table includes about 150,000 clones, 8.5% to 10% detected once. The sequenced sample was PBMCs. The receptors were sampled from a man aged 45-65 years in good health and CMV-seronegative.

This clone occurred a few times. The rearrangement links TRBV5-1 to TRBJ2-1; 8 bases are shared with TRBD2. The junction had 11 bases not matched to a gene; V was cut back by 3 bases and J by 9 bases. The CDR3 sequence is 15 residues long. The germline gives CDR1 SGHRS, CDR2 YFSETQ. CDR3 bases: TGCGCCAGCAGCTCGAGCGGGAGTCTATTAGGTGAGCAGTTCTTC. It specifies CASSSSGSLLGEQFF.

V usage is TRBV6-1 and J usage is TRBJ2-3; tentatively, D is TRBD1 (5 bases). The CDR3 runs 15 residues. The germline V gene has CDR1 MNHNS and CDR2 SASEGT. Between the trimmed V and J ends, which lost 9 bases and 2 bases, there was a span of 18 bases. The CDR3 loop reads CASDPTGIHTDTQYF. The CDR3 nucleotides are TGTGCCAGTGACCCTACAGGAATCCACACAGATACGCAGTATTTT.

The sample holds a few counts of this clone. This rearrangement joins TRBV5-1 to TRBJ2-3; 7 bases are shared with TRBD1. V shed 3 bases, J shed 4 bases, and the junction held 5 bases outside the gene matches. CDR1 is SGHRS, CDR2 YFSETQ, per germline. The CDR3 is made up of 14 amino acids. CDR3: CASSSGRGPDTQYF. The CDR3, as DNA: TGCGCCAGCAGCTCCGGAAGGGGGCCAGATACGCAGTATTTT.

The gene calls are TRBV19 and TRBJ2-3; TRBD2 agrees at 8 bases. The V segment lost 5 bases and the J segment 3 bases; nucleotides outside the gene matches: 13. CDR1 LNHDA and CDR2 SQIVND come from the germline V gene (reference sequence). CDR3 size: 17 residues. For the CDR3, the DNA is TGTGCCAGTAGTGCCAGGAGAGTAGCGGGGAGGACAGATACGCAGTATTTT. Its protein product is CASSARRVAGRTDTQYF.

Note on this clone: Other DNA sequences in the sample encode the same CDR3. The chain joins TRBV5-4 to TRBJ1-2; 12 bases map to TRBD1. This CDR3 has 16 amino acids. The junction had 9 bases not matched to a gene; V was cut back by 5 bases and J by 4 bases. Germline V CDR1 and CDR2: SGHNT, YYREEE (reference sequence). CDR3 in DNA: TGTGCCAGCAGTTCCGGGACAGGGGGCTATGGCTATGGCTACACCTTC. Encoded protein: CASSSGTGGYGYGYTF.

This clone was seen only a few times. CDR3 loop: CASSLVGGSLDGYTF. The CDR3 DNA reads TGCGCCAGCAGCTTGGTGGGGGGAAGCTTAGATGGCTACACCTTC. This chain joins TRBV5-1 and TRBJ1-2, with D possibly matching TRBD1 (5 bases). The CDR3 has 15 amino acids. CDR1 SGHRS and CDR2 YFSETQ come from the germline V gene. Trimming removed 0 bases from V and 6 bases from J, with 15 bases in between.

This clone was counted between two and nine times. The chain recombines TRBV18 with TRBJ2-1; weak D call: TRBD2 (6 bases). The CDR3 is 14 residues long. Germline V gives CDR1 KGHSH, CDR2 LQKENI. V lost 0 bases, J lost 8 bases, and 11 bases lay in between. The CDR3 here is CASSPPAGGYEQFF. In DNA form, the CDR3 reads TGTGCCAGCTCACCACCGGCTGGGGGGTATGAGCAGTTCTTC.

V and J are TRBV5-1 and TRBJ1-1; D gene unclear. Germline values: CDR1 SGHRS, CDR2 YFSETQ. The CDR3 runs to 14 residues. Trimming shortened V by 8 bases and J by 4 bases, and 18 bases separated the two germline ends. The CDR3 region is CASKVSNSLTEAFF. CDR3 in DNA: TGCGCCAGTAAAGTAAGTAACAGCCTCACTGAAGCTTTCTTT.

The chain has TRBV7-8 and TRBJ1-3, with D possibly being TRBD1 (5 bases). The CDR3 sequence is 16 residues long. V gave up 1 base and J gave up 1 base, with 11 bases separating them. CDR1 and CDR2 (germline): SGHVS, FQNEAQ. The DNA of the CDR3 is TGTGCCAGCAGCTTAGAGGGCAGGGCGTCTGGAAACACCATATATTTT. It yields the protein CASSLEGRASGNTIYF.

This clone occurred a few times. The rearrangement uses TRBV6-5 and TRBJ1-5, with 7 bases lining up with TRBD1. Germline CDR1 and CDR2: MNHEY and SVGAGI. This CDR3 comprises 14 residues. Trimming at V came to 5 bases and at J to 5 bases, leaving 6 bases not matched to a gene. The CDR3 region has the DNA TGTGCCAGCAGTACACAGGGGCCGGATCAGCCCCAGCATTTT. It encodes CASSTQGPDQPQHF.

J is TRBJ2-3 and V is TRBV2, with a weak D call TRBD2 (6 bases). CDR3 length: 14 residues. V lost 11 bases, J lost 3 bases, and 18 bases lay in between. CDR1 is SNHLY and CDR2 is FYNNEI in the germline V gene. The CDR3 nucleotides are TGTGCCGGGGCCGCTGGGGGGTGGACAGATACGCAGTATTTT. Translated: CAGAAGGWTDTQYF.

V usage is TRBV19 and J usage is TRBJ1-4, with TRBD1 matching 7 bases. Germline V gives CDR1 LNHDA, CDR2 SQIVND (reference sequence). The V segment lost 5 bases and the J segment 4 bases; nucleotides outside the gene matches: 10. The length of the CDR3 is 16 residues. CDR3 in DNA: TGTGCCAGTAGTGCACCCGACAGGGCCTATAATGAAAAACTGTTTTTT. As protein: CASSAPDRAYNEKLFF. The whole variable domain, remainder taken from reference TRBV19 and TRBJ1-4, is DGGITQSPKYLFRKEGQNVTLSCEQNLNHDAMYWYRQDPGQGLRLIYYSQIVNDFQKGDIAEGYSVSREKKESFPLTVTSAQKNPTAFYLCASSAPDRAYNEKLFFGSGTQLSVL.

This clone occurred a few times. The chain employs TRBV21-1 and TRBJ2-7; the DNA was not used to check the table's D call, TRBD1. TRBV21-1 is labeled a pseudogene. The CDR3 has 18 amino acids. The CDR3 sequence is CASNKPGHRIENSYEQYF. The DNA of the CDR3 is TGTGCCAGCAACAAGCCGGGACACCGAATAGAGAACTCCTACGAGCAGTACTTC.

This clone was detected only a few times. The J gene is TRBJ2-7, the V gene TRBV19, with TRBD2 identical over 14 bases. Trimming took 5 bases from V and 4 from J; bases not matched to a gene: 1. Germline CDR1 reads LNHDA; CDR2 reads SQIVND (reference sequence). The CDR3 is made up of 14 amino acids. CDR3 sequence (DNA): TGTGCCAGTAGTTGGACTAGCGGGAGGTACGAGCAGTACTTC. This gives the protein CASSWTSGRYEQYF.

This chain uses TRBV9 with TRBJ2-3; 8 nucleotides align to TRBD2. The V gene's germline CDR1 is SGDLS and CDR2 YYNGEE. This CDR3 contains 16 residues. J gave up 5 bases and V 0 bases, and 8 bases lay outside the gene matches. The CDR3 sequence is CASSVGPGGGRDTQYF. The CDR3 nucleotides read TGTGCCAGCAGCGTAGGACCGGGAGGGGGGAGAGATACGCAGTATTTT.

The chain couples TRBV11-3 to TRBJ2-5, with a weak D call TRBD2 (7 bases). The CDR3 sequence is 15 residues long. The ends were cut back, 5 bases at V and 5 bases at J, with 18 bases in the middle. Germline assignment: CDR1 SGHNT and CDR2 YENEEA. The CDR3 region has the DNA TGTGCCAGCAGCCGGGGGGCGGGATCTCGGGAGACCCAGTACTTC. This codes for CASSRGAGSRETQYF.

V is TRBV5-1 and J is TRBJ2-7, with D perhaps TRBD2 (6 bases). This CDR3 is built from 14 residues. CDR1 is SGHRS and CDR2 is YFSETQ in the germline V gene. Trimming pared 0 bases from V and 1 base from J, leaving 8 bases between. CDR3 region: CASSLGGRSYEQYF. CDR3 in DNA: TGCGCCAGCAGCTTGGGGGGGAGGTCCTACGAGCAGTACTTC.

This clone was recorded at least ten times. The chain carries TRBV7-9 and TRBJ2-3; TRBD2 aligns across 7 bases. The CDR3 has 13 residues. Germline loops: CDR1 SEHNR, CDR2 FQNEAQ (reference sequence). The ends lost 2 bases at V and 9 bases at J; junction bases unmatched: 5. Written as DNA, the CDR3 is TGTGCCAGCAGCTTAATGCGGGAGCAGACGCAGTATTTT. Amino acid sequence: CASSLMREQTQYF. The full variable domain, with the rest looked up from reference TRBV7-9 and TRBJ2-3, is DTGVSQNPRHKITKRGQNVTFRCDPISEHNRLYWYRQTLGQGPEFLTYFQNEAQLEKSRLLSDRFSAERPKGSFSTLEIQRTEQGDSAMYLCASSLMREQTQYFGPGTRLTVL.

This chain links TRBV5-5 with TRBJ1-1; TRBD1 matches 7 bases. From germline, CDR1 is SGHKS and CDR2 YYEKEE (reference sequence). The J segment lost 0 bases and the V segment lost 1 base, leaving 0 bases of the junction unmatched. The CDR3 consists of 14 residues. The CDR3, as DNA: TGTGCCAGCAGCTTGACAGGGGTGAACACTGAAGCTTTCTTT. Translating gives CASSLTGVNTEAFF.

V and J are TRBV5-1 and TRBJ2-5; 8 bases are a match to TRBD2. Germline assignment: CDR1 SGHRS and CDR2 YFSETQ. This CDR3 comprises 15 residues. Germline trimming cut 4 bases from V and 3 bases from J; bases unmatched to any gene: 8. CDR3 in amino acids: CASSLQRGREETQYF. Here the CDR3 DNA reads TGCGCCAGCAGCCTTCAGCGGGGGAGGGAAGAGACCCAGTACTTC.

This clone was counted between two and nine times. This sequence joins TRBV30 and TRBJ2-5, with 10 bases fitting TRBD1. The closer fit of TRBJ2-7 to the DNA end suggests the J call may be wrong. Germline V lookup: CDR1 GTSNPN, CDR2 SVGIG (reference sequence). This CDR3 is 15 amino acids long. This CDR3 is CAWLRGGQGFYEQYF. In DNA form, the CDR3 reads TGTGCCTGGCTTCGAGGGGGACAGGGGTTCTACGAGCAGTACTTC.

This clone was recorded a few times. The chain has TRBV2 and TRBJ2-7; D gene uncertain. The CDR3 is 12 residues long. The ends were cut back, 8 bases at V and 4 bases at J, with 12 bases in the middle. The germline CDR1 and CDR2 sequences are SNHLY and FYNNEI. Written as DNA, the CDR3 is TGTGCCAGCGCTATATCCTGGTACGAGCAGTACTTC. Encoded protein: CASAISWYEQYF. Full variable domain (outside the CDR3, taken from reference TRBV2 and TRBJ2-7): EPEVTQTPSHQVTQMGQEVILRCVPISNHLYFYWYRQILGQKVEFLVSFYNNEISEKSEIFDDQFSVERPDGSNFTLKIRSTKLEDSAMYFCASAISWYEQYFGPGTRLTVT.

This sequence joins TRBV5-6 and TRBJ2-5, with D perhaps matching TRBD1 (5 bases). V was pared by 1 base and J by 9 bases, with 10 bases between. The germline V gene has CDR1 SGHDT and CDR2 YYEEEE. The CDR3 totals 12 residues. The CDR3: CASSLSGWAQYF. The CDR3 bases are TGTGCCAGCAGCTTGTCAGGGTGGGCCCAGTACTTC.

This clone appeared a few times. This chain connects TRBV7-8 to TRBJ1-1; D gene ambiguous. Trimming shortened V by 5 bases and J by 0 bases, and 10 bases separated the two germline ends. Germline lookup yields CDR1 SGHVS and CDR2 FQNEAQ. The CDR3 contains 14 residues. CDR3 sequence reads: CASSPGGMNTEAFF. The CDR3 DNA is TGTGCCAGCAGCCCGGGCGGGATGAACACTGAAGCTTTCTTT.